A single T cell receptor beta chain is shown here with its context. The antigen is not known. It may be a read error: a sequence one base away is much more abundant. From about 400 ng of RNA, a library with molecular barcoded alpha/delta and beta/gamma adaptors was made. Each CDR3 protein gets one entry after TCRdb re-called the reads with MiXCR. The profile covers 50,000 or so distinct CDR3 sequences, with around 20% appearing a single time and 15% taken by the ten largest. The data originate from a study of read filtering for tumor transcriptome and immune sequencing. Study summary: Revised staging placed eight or nine patients in R-ISS I, over 15 in II, more than five in III.

The study's findings and limits: The CD138-negative fraction was mixed bone marrow immune cells, not pure T cells. Without single-read clonotypes, shared clonotype proportions correlated more between IR-seq and RNA-seq.

The germline V gene has CDR1 SGHNT and CDR2 YYREEE (reference sequence). Deletions cut 0 bases from V and 6 bases from J, with 6 bases between. The CDR3 extends over 12 amino acids. Bone marrow was sampled from every patient at the time of active disease. The sequencing input was a population of CD138-negative cells sorted from bone marrow. The clonotype comes from a donor aged 40 or older with multiple myeloma. The chain couples TRBV5-4 to TRBJ1-1; D gene unclear. Written as DNA, the CDR3 is TGTGCCAGCAGCTTGGGCTGGTCTGAAGCTTTCTTT. This gives the protein CASSLGWSEAFF.